These 32 T cell receptor beta chains originate from one sample sequenced in a study of blood T cell repertoires in COVID-19. Sequencing was performed with immunoSEQ multiplex PCR; in TCRdb, only in-frame clones are kept and a portion is missing. This table holds fewer than 350,000 clones, more than 75% found once. The sequencing sample was made of peripheral blood. The receptors derive from a woman aged 50 to 65 who had recovered from COVID-19.

This chain joins TRBV6-2 or TRBV6-3 and TRBJ2-7, with 10 positions matching TRBD2. Germline lookup yields CDR1 MNHEY and CDR2 SVGEGT. Trimming removed 2 bases from V and 2 bases from J; junction bases left unmatched: 6. The CDR3 contains 16 residues. This CDR3 reads CASSYDLAGAPYEQYF. Here the CDR3 DNA reads TGTGCCAGCAGTTACGACCTAGCGGGGGCACCCTACGAGCAGTACTTC.

The chain carries TRBV12-3 or TRBV12-4 and TRBJ2-7, with no clear D. This CDR3 has 12 amino acids. V gave up 2 bases and J gave up 6 bases, with 8 bases separating them. Here the CDR3 DNA reads TGTGCCAGCAGTTTACCCCCTCGCGAGCAGTACTTC. It is translated as CASSLPPREQYF.

The chain has TRBV10-2 and TRBJ2-1, with 8 bases that match TRBD1. In germline, CDR1 is WSHSY, CDR2 SAAADI. V gave up 5 bases and J gave up 5 bases; unmatched junction bases: 5. CDR3 length: 14 residues. CDR3 sequence: CASSIQGGDNEQFF. Here the CDR3 DNA reads TGCGCCAGCAGTATACAGGGGGGTGACAATGAGCAGTTCTTC.

The chain employs TRBV3-1 (or the pseudogene TRBV3-2) and TRBJ1-2; D is possibly TRBD1 (5 bases). The germline CDR1 and CDR2 sequences are LGHDT and YNNKEL (reference sequence). The CDR3 is 14 amino acids. Trimming removed 4 bases from V and 5 bases from J, with 14 bases in between. CDR3 DNA: TGTGCCAGCAGCCCTCAGGGTTCGTGGTATGGCTACACCTTC. Protein: CASSPQGSWYGYTF.

This clone was seen a single time. The rearrangement links TRBV4-2 to TRBJ1-1, with D maybe TRBD1 (5 bases). CDR1 and CDR2 from the germline V gene are LGHNA and YNFKEQ. V lost 4 bases to trimming and J lost 3 bases, with 12 bases between them. The CDR3 spans 14 residues. Written as DNA, the CDR3 is TGTGCCAGCAGCCCCTGGGGACTACACACTGAAGCTTTCTTT. As protein: CASSPWGLHTEAFF.

J is TRBJ2-7 and V is TRBV15, with D tentatively TRBD1 (5 bases). Germline assignment: CDR1 LNHNV and CDR2 YYDKDF (reference sequence). Trimming removed 5 bases at V and 3 bases at J, with 17 bases between. The CDR3 loop spans 15 amino acids. The CDR3 nucleotides are TGTGCCACCAGCCCTCACCTAGGGGAAATCTACGAGCAGTACTTC. Translation: CATSPHLGEIYEQYF.

This chain uses TRBV2 with TRBJ2-5; 8 bases are shared with TRBD2. Germline CDR1 SNHLY, CDR2 FYNNEI. Trimming at V came to 6 bases and at J to 4 bases, leaving 7 bases not matched to a gene. CDR3 length: 14 amino acids. CDR3 sequence reads: CASSPGTRGETQYF. Here the CDR3 DNA reads TGTGCCAGCAGCCCCGGGACTAGGGGAGAGACCCAGTACTTC.

The chain couples TRBV5-4 to TRBJ2-2, with a possible D match to TRBD2 (6 bases). Germline V gives CDR1 SGHNT, CDR2 YYREEE (reference sequence). CDR3 length equals 14 residues. V shed 3 bases and J shed 6 bases, with 12 bases lying between them. The DNA of the CDR3 is TGTGCCAGCAGCTCCGCGCGGGACGCCGGGGAGCTGTTTTTT. Encoded protein: CASSSARDAGELFF.

The chain combines TRBV18 with TRBJ1-5; 9 bases fit TRBD1. The CDR3 runs to 14 residues. V trimming: 5 bases; J trimming: 5 bases; junction bases outside the gene matches: 4. CDR1 and CDR2 from the germline V gene are KGHSH and LQKENI. CDR3 in DNA: TGTGCCAGCTCAGAAGGGGACAGGGATCAGCCCCAGCATTTT. Translating gives CASSEGDRDQPQHF.

The V call is TRBV27, the J call TRBJ2-6, with TRBD1 matching over 9 bases. CDR3 length equals 18 residues. Germline loops: CDR1 MNHEY, CDR2 SMNVEV (reference sequence). V was clipped by 7 bases and J by 4 bases; unmatched bases: 14. Here the CDR3 reads CASKRQTGGGAGANVLTF. The CDR3 nucleotides are TGTGCCAGCAAGAGGCAGACAGGGGGAGGCGCCGGGGCCAACGTCCTGACTTTC.

V usage is TRBV5-4 and J usage is TRBJ2-5; D not resolved. There are 14 residues in the CDR3. V lost 0 bases and J lost 3, with 9 bases in between. In germline, CDR1 is SGHNT, CDR2 YYREEE (reference sequence). The CDR3 DNA follows: TGTGCCAGCAGCTTGGACAGCCTTAAAGAGACCCAGTACTTC. Translation: CASSLDSLKETQYF.

The chain joins TRBV9 to TRBJ2-2, with TRBD2 matching over 7 bases. This CDR3 has 15 amino acids. The germline V gene encodes CDR1 SGDLS and CDR2 YYNGEE. Unmatched junction bases numbered 0, after V lost 1 base and J lost 0 bases. The CDR3 loop reads CASSVRGANTGELFF. CDR3 in DNA: TGTGCCAGCAGCGTACGGGGGGCGAACACCGGGGAGCTGTTTTTT.

This chain links TRBV7-9 with TRBJ1-2; D is undetermined. The V gene lost 2 bases and the J gene lost 4 bases, with 11 bases spanning the gap. Germline-derived CDR1 and CDR2 are SEHNR and FQNEAQ (reference sequence). This CDR3 is built from 14 residues. This chain's CDR3 is CASSLPGSPYGYTF. The DNA of the CDR3 is TGTGCCAGCAGCTTACCCGGGAGTCCCTATGGCTACACCTTC.

This clone was detected once. The chain joins TRBV5-1 to TRBJ2-7, with a weak D call TRBD1 (5 bases). The CDR3 totals 15 residues. In germline, CDR1 is SGHRS, CDR2 YFSETQ. V dropped 2 bases and J dropped 2 bases, with 14 bases sitting between them. CDR3: CASSFWQGVTYEQYF. CDR3 in DNA: TGCGCCAGCAGCTTTTGGCAGGGCGTTACCTACGAGCAGTACTTC.

This clone has more than one count but fewer than ten. The chain carries TRBV5-1 and TRBJ1-1; perhaps TRBD1 as D (5 bases). This CDR3 spans 13 amino acids. The V gene lost 9 bases and the J gene lost 8 bases, with 20 bases spanning the gap. The germline V gene encodes CDR1 SGHRS and CDR2 YFSETQ. CDR3: CATSPLPNREAFF. DNA of the CDR3: TGCGCCACCTCCCCCCTTCCCAACAGGGAAGCTTTCTTT.

The rearrangement links TRBV2 to TRBJ2-5; 10 nucleotides match TRBD2. The CDR3 is 15 amino acids. V shed 6 bases, J shed 5 bases, and the junction held 9 bases outside the gene matches. Germline-derived CDR1 and CDR2 are SNHLY and FYNNEI. The DNA for the CDR3 is TGTGCCAGCAGGGCTAGCGGGGGCCTGAGGGAGACCCAGTACTTC. Protein: CASRASGGLRETQYF.

This chain uses TRBV6-5 with TRBJ1-6; the D is unclear. The CDR3 is 13 residues long. Trimming removed 8 bases from V and 5 bases from J, with 10 bases in between. The germline V gene has CDR1 MNHEY and CDR2 SVGAGI. CDR3 nucleotides: TGTGCCAGCGAGAGGGAACATAATTCACCCCTCCACTTT. It is translated as CASEREHNSPLHF.

V gene TRBV27 combines with J gene TRBJ2-1, with D uncertain. The germline V gene encodes CDR1 MNHEY and CDR2 SMNVEV (reference sequence). V was pared by 5 bases and J by 8 bases, with 13 bases between. The CDR3 is 13 amino acids. CDR3 nucleotides: TGTGCCAGCAGTAGACTCACGTCGGATGAGCAGTTCTTC. Translated, it gives CASSRLTSDEQFF.

The V gene is TRBV5-8, the J gene TRBJ1-5, with D unclear. Trimming removed 5 bases at V and 9 bases at J, with 18 bases between. Germline V CDR1 and CDR2: SGHTS, YDEGEE. The CDR3 has 14 amino acids. The chain's CDR3 is CASSYQYREWPQHF. CDR3 sequence (DNA): TGTGCCAGCAGTTATCAATACCGGGAGTGGCCCCAGCATTTT.

The genes are TRBV19 and TRBJ2-7; the match to TRBD1 covers 8 bases. The J segment lost 6 bases and the V segment lost 5 bases, leaving 12 bases of the junction unmatched. This CDR3 region has 15 residues. From germline, CDR1 is LNHDA and CDR2 SQIVND (reference sequence). CDR3 nucleotide sequence: TGTGCCAGTAGTGAGACAGGGGTGGCTAATGCCGAGCAGTACTTC. Translation: CASSETGVANAEQYF.

V is TRBV6-2 or TRBV6-3 and J is TRBJ2-1; D may be TRBD1 (6 bases). Germline V gene lookup returns CDR1 MNHEY and CDR2 SVGEGT. V was trimmed by 4 bases and J by 11 bases, leaving 15 bases between them. This CDR3 is 13 amino acids long. CDR3 sequence reads: CASSSSGHRKQFF. The CDR3 nucleotides are TGTGCCAGCAGTTCCTCGGGACATCGGAAGCAGTTCTTC.

The chain employs TRBV15 and TRBJ2-1; 7 bases fit TRBD1. After removal of 3 bases from V and 0 bases from J, the junction contained 2 bases not matched to a gene. The CDR3 is 15 amino acids. The germline V gene has CDR1 LNHNV and CDR2 YYDKDF (reference sequence). CDR3 bases: TGTGCCACCAGCAGCAGGGGGAGCTCCTACAATGAGCAGTTCTTC. This translates into CATSSRGSSYNEQFF. The variable domain in full, with the rest retrieved from reference TRBV15 and TRBJ2-1, is DAMVIQNPRYQVTQFGKPVTLSCSQTLNHNVMYWYQQKSSQAPKLLFHYYDKDFNNEADTPDNFQSRRPNTSFCFLDIRSPGLGDTAMYLCATSSRGSSYNEQFFGPGTRLTVL.

The V call is TRBV4-3, the J call TRBJ2-1; TRBD2 matches 12 bases. V was pared by 3 bases and J by 5 bases, with 5 bases of the junction left unmatched. Germline V gives CDR1 LGHNA, CDR2 YSLEER. This CDR3 region has 16 residues. The CDR3 sequence: CASSHQTSGGDNEQFF. The CDR3 DNA reads TGCGCCAGCAGCCACCAGACTAGCGGGGGCGACAATGAGCAGTTCTTC.

The genes are TRBV5-6 and TRBJ2-5; D perhaps matches TRBD1 (6 bases). In germline, CDR1 is SGHDT, CDR2 YYEEEE. Trimming pared 2 bases from V and 5 bases from J, leaving 10 bases between. The CDR3 contains 13 residues. The CDR3 DNA reads as TGTGCCAGCAGCTTCGCAGGGGTTGAGACCCAGTACTTC. Translated: CASSFAGVETQYF.

In this sample, this clone turned up many times. The chain employs TRBV27 and TRBJ2-1, with unresolved D. This CDR3 contains 14 residues. With 2 bases removed from V and 5 bases from J, the gap between germline ends came to 10 bases. CDR1 is MNHEY, CDR2 SMNVEV, per germline (reference sequence). CDR3 region: CASSLPRQDNEQFF. The CDR3 nucleotides are TGTGCCAGCAGTTTACCCCGACAAGACAATGAGCAGTTCTTC.

This chain links TRBV5-1 with TRBJ2-5; the match to TRBD1 covers 8 bases. The CDR3 has 17 amino acids. V lost 2 bases, J lost 3 bases, and 12 bases stayed unmatched. CDR1 and CDR2 from the germline V gene are SGHRS and YFSETQ. CDR3: CASSFKVGSTGEETQYF. The CDR3, as DNA: TGCGCCAGCAGCTTTAAAGTCGGCTCGACAGGGGAAGAGACCCAGTACTTC.

This clone has just one count. The J gene is TRBJ2-1, the V gene TRBV11-2; no reliable D call. V lost 2 bases, J lost 3 bases, and 2 bases lay in between. From germline, CDR1 is SGHAT and CDR2 FQNNGV. This CDR3 spans 12 amino acids. The CDR3 DNA is TGTGCCAGCAGCTTACACTACAATGAGCAGTTCTTC. It encodes CASSLHYNEQFF.

The V gene is TRBV2, the J gene TRBJ1-2; a weak D match, TRBD1 (5 bases). Germline V gene sequence: CDR1 SNHLY, CDR2 FYNNEI. The CDR3 length is 15 residues. V was trimmed by 7 bases and J by 2 bases, leaving 17 bases between them. This CDR3 reads CASKATLGGNYGYTF. The CDR3 DNA reads as TGTGCCAGCAAAGCGACCCTCGGGGGGAACTATGGCTACACCTTC. Together with reference TRBV2 and TRBJ1-2, the CDR3 gives the full variable domain: EPEVTQTPSHQVTQMGQEVILRCVPISNHLYFYWYRQILGQKVEFLVSFYNNEISEKSEIFDDQFSVERPDGSNFTLKIRSTKLEDSAMYFCASKATLGGNYGYTFGSGTRLTVV.

The rearrangement joins TRBV6-1 to TRBJ1-2; D call uncertain. Between the trimmed V and J ends, which lost 2 bases and 2 bases, there was a span of 3 bases. Germline CDR1 is MNHNS and CDR2 is SASEGT. This CDR3 has 12 amino acids. The CDR3 here is CASSERNYGYTF. CDR3 coding DNA: TGTGCCAGCAGTGAACGGAACTATGGCTACACCTTC.

The chain links TRBV27 to TRBJ2-7; 9 bases are a match to TRBD2. The V segment lost 2 bases and the J segment 1 base; nucleotides outside the gene matches: 6. The germline CDR1 and CDR2 sequences are MNHEY and SMNVEV (reference sequence). The CDR3 has 16 residues. The CDR3 DNA is TGTGCCAGCAGTTTAAAGGCGGGAGGGCCTTCCTACGAGCAGTACTTC. This codes for CASSLKAGGPSYEQYF.

J is TRBJ2-7 and V is TRBV18; the match to TRBD1 covers 8 bases. V lost 3 bases, J lost 4 bases, and 8 bases stayed unmatched. The CDR3 loop spans 15 amino acids. Germline values: CDR1 KGHSH, CDR2 LQKENI. CDR3 nucleotides: TGTGCCAGCTCACCCTTGACAGGGGAGGCGTACGAGCAGTACTTC. Translated: CASSPLTGEAYEQYF.

The chain couples TRBV7-2 to TRBJ2-7, with D possibly TRBD2 on 6 matching bases. The germline V gene encodes CDR1 SGHTA and CDR2 FQGNSA. CDR3 size: 14 residues. The ends were cut back, 7 bases at V and 6 bases at J, with 19 bases in the middle. This CDR3 reads CASTPLPGASEQYF. The CDR3 coding sequence is TGTGCCAGCACCCCACTCCCGGGAGCCAGCGAGCAGTACTTC. The whole variable domain, filled in from reference TRBV7-2 and TRBJ2-7, reads GAGVSQSPSNKVTEKGKDVELRCDPISGHTALYWYRQSLGQGLEFLIYFQGNSAPDKSGLPSDRFSAERTGGSVSTLTIQRTQQEDSAVYLCASTPLPGASEQYFGPGTRLTVT.